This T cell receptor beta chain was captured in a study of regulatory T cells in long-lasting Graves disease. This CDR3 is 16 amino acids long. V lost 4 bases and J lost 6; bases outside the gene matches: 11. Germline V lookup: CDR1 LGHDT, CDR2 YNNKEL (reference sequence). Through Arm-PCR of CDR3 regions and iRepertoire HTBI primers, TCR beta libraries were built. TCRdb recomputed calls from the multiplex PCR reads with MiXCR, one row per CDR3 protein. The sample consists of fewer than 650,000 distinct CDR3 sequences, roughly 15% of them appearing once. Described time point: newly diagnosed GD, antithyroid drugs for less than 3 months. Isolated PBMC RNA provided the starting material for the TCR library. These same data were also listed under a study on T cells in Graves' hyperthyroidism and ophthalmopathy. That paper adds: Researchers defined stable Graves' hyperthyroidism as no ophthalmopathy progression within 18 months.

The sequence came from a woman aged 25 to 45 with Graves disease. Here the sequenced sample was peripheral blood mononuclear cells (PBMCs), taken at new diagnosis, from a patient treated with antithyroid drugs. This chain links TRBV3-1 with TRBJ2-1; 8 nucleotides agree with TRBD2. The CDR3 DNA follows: TGTGCCAGCAGCCGCTCGGGGACTAGTTCTGGCAATGAGCAGTTCTTC. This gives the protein CASSRSGTSSGNEQFF.